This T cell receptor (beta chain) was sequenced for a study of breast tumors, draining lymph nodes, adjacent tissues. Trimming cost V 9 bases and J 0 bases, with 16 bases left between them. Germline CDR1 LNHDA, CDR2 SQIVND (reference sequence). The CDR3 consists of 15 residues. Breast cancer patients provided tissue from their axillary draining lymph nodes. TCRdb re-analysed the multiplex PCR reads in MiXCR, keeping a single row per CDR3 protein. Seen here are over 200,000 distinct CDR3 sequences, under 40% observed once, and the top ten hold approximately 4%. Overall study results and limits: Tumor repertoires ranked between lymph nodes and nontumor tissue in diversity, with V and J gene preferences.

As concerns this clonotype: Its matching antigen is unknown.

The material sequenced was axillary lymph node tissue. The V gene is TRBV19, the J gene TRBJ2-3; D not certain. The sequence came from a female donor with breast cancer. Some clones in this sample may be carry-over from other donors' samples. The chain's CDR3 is CASPGQDASTDTQYF. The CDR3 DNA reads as TGTGCCAGCCCTGGGCAGGATGCTAGCACAGATACGCAGTATTTT.